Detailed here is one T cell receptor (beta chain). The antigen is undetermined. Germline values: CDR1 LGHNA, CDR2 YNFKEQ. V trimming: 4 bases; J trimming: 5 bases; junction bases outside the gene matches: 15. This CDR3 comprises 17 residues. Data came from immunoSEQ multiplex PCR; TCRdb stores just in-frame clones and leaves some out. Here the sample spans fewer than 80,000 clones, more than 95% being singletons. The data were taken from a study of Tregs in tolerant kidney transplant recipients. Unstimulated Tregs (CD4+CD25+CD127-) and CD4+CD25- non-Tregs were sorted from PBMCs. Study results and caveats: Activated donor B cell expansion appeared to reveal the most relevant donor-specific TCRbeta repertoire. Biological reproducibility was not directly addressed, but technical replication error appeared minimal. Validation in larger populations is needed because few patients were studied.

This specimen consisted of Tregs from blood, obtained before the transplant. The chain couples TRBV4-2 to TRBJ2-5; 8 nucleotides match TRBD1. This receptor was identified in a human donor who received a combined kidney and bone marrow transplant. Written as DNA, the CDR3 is TGTGCCAGCAGCCTCTCTCGGGGGCAGGGGGCGTGGGAGACCCAGTACTTC. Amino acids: CASSLSRGQGAWETQYF.